This T cell receptor beta chain was identified in a study of blood T cell repertoires in COVID-19. The sample holds many counts of this clone. Repertoires were generated with immunoSEQ multiplex PCR, while TCRdb's copy carries only in-frame clones and drops some. This sample carries about 180,000 clones, 80% to 85% of them seen once, and the ten largest clones take around 7%. Germline V gene sequence: CDR1 MNHNS, CDR2 SASEGT. There are 16 residues in the CDR3. Trimming stripped 3 bases from V and 1 base from J, with 15 bases between. This receptor was identified in a woman aged 40 to 50 with COVID-19, enrolled during active disease. The source material was peripheral blood. The chain is built from TRBV6-1 and TRBJ2-5; D unclear. This CDR3 reads CASSEGFTTLQETQYF. CDR3 DNA: TGTGCCAGCAGTGAGGGTTTTACTACACTCCAAGAGACCCAGTACTTC.